The 27 T cell receptor beta chains in this list originate from one sample, sequenced in a study of Graves' ophthalmopathy and Graves' hyperthyroidism (dated 2018 in TCRdb). Sequencing relied on an Illumina HiSeq 2000. TCR beta CDR3 regions were amplified from RNA transcripts for repertoire sequencing. A first-round RT-PCR used HTBI primers with the Qiagen OneStep RT-PCR kit, followed by a second-round multiplex PCR, size selection and purification. TCRdb reprocessed the public reads (quality trimming at Q25 with fastp, clone calling with MiXCR) and kept in-frame beta chains. Entries are consolidated by CDR3 protein sequence, retaining the most common genes and DNA. This sample comprises around 600,000 distinct CDR3 sequences, over 40% of them detected only once. More than 2.5% of the sample lies in the top ten. The sequenced sample was peripheral blood. The receptors here all came from an adult man with Graves' ophthalmopathy.

This clonotype was counted many times. The chain links TRBV20-1 to TRBJ1-6; D is unresolved. Trimming left V 1 base short and J 4 bases short, with 14 bases between. The CDR3 totals 16 residues. Germline lookup yields CDR1 DFQATT and CDR2 SNEGSKA (reference sequence). CDR3 in amino acids: CSARGNLVGYNSPLHF. The DNA of the CDR3 is TGCAGTGCTAGAGGGAACCTAGTGGGATATAATTCACCCCTCCACTTT.

This clonotype was detected only once. The rearrangement uses TRBV19 and TRBJ2-7; D gene unclear. The ends were cut back, 4 bases at V and 5 bases at J, with 18 bases in the middle. This CDR3 spans 15 amino acids. Germline values: CDR1 LNHDA, CDR2 SQIVND (reference sequence). The CDR3, as DNA: TGTGCCAGTAGTACCCGCCCGGTAGGGCCCCACGAGCAGTACTTC. Residues: CASSTRPVGPHEQYF.

This clonotype was seen at least ten times. The chain carries TRBV9 and TRBJ1-2; TRBD1 is a possible D gene (6 bases). Germline CDR1 is SGDLS and CDR2 is YYNGEE. The CDR3 covers 15 residues. V lost 0 bases, J lost 3 bases, and 12 bases lay in between. In nucleotides, the CDR3 is TGTGCCAGCAGCGTAGGTCTGGGGGCGGACTATGGCTACACCTTC. Translation: CASSVGLGADYGYTF. Variable domain in full (rest from reference TRBV9 and TRBJ1-2): DSGVTQTPKHLITATGQRVTLRCSPRSGDLSVYWYQQSLDQGLQFLIQYYNGEERAKGNILERFSAQQFPDLHSELNLSSLELGDSALYFCASSVGLGADYGYTFGSGTRLTVV.

About this clonotype: A much bigger clone sits one base away, suggesting this may be a read error. The rearrangement joins TRBV10-3 to TRBJ1-5; possible D gene TRBD1, 5 bases. CDR1 and CDR2 (germline): ENHRY, SYGVKD. The CDR3 length is 16 residues. The CDR3 DNA reads as TGTGCCAGCAGTCACTCGGGCGGGCAGGGCGGACAGCCCCAGCATTTT. This translates into CASSHSGGQGGQPQHF.

Comment on this clonotype: A much larger clone differs by one base, so this may be a read error. V and J are TRBV7-2 and TRBJ1-5, with no clear D. The length of the CDR3 is 15 residues. Germline assignment: CDR1 SGHTA and CDR2 FQGNSA. The CDR3: CGSSLSRTSNQPQHF. DNA of the CDR3: TGTGGCAGCAGCTTAAGTCGGACTAGCAATCAGCCCCAGCATTTT.

V and J are TRBV2 and TRBJ1-2, with 9 nucleotides matching TRBD1. Germline trimming cut 6 bases from V and 4 bases from J; bases unmatched to any gene: 6. CDR3 length: 14 amino acids. Germline CDR1 is SNHLY and CDR2 is FYNNEI. The CDR3 is CASRDWTGAYGYTF. The CDR3 DNA reads as TGTGCCAGCAGGGACTGGACAGGGGCCTATGGCTACACCTTC.

This clonotype has ten or more counts. The genes are TRBV12-3 or TRBV12-4 and TRBJ1-1; TRBD1 aligns across 8 bases. The CDR3 spans 15 residues. J gave up 3 bases and V 6 bases, and 9 bases lay outside the gene matches. The CDR3 region has the DNA TGTGCCAGCAGCCGCGGACAGGGATCGGACACTGAAGCTTTCTTT. Protein product: CASSRGQGSDTEAFF.

In its sample, this clonotype was seen many times. This chain joins TRBV24-1 and TRBJ1-3; 8 nucleotides line up with TRBD1. The CDR3 covers 13 residues. CDR1 and CDR2 (germline): KGHDR, SFDVKD. J lost 2 bases, V lost 11 bases, and 4 bases had no gene match. CDR3 sequence: CAIETGAGNTIYF. The DNA of the CDR3 is TGTGCCATAGAGACAGGGGCTGGAAACACCATATATTTT.

A word on this clonotype: This may be a read error, as it is one base from a much larger clone. V usage is TRBV20-1 and J usage is TRBJ2-7; D is possibly TRBD2 (5 bases). There are 13 residues in the CDR3. Germline CDR1 is DFQATT and CDR2 is SNEGSKA (reference sequence). V lost 5 bases to trimming and J lost 2 bases, with 13 bases between them. The CDR3 DNA follows: TGCAGTGCTGGCGGGCTGGACCCCTACGAGCAGTACTTC. Translated: CSAGGLDPYEQYF.

The chain couples TRBV7-9 to TRBJ2-7; 10 bases agree with TRBD1. The length of the CDR3 is 15 residues. Germline V gene lookup returns CDR1 SEHNR and CDR2 FQNEAQ (reference sequence). Losses at the gene ends were 5 bases for V and 7 bases for J; bases not matched to a gene: 11. This chain's CDR3 is CASSGDRGVFVEQYF. The CDR3 bases are TGTGCCAGCAGCGGGGACAGGGGAGTCTTCGTGGAGCAGTACTTC.

This clonotype was seen ten or more times. The CDR3 here is CASRQGGGPLHF. The CDR3 coding sequence is TGTGCCAGCAGGCAGGGGGGAGGACCCCTCCACTTT. The chain recombines TRBV6-5 with TRBJ1-6; 7 positions match TRBD1. Trimming cost V 6 bases and J 12 bases; bases outside gene matches: 5. This CDR3 spans 12 amino acids. Germline-derived CDR1 and CDR2 are MNHEY and SVGAGI.

This clonotype was counted many times. The genes are TRBV19 and TRBJ1-3; 7 bases map to TRBD1. The V gene's germline CDR1 is LNHDA and CDR2 SQIVND (reference sequence). V shed 8 bases and J 4 bases; nucleotides not matched to a gene: 5. The CDR3 length is 13 residues. The CDR3 sequence: CASPDRAGNTIYF. The CDR3 DNA follows: TGTGCCAGTCCCGACAGGGCCGGAAACACCATATATTTT.

This clonotype was observed a handful of times. The V and J genes are TRBV12-3 or TRBV12-4 and TRBJ2-2; D remains ambiguous. The CDR3 is 13 residues long. V lost 3 bases and J 7 bases, leaving 9 bases between the germline ends. The chain's CDR3 is CASSFWAGGELFF. CDR3 DNA sequence: TGTGCCAGCAGTTTTTGGGCAGGCGGGGAGCTGTTTTTT.

This clonotype was recorded many times. The rearrangement uses TRBV19 and TRBJ1-1; TRBD1 might be the D (6 bases). Germline V gives CDR1 LNHDA, CDR2 SQIVND (reference sequence). CDR3 size: 16 residues. Trimming left V 7 bases short and J 1 base short, with 19 bases between. The DNA of the CDR3 is TGTGCCAGTACTCAAGGTCCCGGGACACCGAACACTGAAGCTTTCTTT. Translated: CASTQGPGTPNTEAFF.

This clonotype was picked up a small number of times. The CDR3 DNA is TGTGCCAGCAGTCCTGACAGGAGTCCAGCCGGGGAGCTGTTTTTT. This gives the protein CASSPDRSPAGELFF. This sequence joins TRBV12-3 or TRBV12-4 and TRBJ2-2; possible D gene TRBD1, 6 bases. The CDR3 is 15 residues long. Trimming pared 5 bases from V and 6 bases from J, leaving 16 bases between.

The genes are TRBV7-2 and TRBJ1-3, with D uncertain. CDR1 is SGHTA, CDR2 FQGNSA, per germline. This CDR3 region has 12 residues. With 4 bases removed from V and 0 bases from J, the gap between germline ends came to 1 base. CDR3 amino acids: CTSSSSGNTIYF. The CDR3 DNA follows: TGTACCAGCAGCTCCTCTGGAAACACCATATATTTT.

The genes are TRBV29-1 and TRBJ2-5, with 10 bases fitting TRBD1. The CDR3 is made up of 13 amino acids. CDR1 SQVTM and CDR2 ANQGSEA come from the germline V gene. V shed 8 bases, J shed 4 bases, and the junction held 7 bases outside the gene matches. This chain's CDR3 is CSRGTGEGETQYF. The CDR3 DNA is TGCAGCCGAGGGACAGGGGAGGGAGAGACCCAGTACTTC.

This clonotype was seen ten or more times. This chain joins TRBV11-2 and TRBJ2-5; the match to TRBD1 covers 8 bases. Germline CDR1 SGHAT, CDR2 FQNNGV. The CDR3 spans 15 residues. J was trimmed by 4 bases and V by 3 bases; bases with no gene match: 7. CDR3 sequence reads: CASSLGRGPGETQYF. The CDR3, as DNA: TGTGCCAGCAGCTTGGGCAGGGGGCCAGGAGAGACCCAGTACTTC.

A note on this clonotype: Its ends do not fully match the called genes, so a read error is possible. The chain couples TRBV4-3 to TRBJ2-7; perhaps TRBD2 as D (5 bases). The CDR3 is 18 amino acids. Germline V CDR1 and CDR2: LGHNA, YSLEER. The CDR3 is CASGQGRSLADFGYEQYF. The CDR3 DNA reads as TGCGCCAGCGGCCAAGGGAGAAGTCTGGCGGATTTCGGCTACGAGCAGTACTTC.

This clonotype showed up many times. The chain carries TRBV9 and TRBJ1-2; the match to TRBD1 covers 7 bases. With 3 bases clipped from V and 2 bases from J, the junction kept 10 bases outside the gene matches. From germline, CDR1 is SGDLS and CDR2 YYNGEE. There are 16 residues in the CDR3. The CDR3 sequence is CASSGTTGWENYGYTF. The DNA of the CDR3 is TGTGCCAGCAGCGGAACGACAGGGTGGGAGAACTATGGCTACACCTTC.

About this clonotype: This may stem from a read error, because a much larger clone lies one nucleotide away. The genes are TRBV7-8 and TRBJ2-7, with TRBD1 identical over 10 bases. Germline trimming cut 6 bases from V and 7 bases from J; bases unmatched to any gene: 9. This CDR3 region has 14 residues. The germline CDR1 and CDR2 sequences are SGHVS and FQNEAQ. Here the CDR3 DNA reads TGTGCCAGCAGAGGGACAGGGGCCCCCGGTGAGCAGTACTTC. This codes for CASRGTGAPGEQYF.

The V gene is TRBV12-3 or TRBV12-4, the J gene TRBJ1-2; the D is unclear. This CDR3 region has 13 residues. V lost 3 bases and J lost 8, with 13 bases in between. The CDR3 sequence is CASSFVYMEGYTF. The CDR3 region has the DNA TGTGCCAGCAGTTTTGTTTACATGGAGGGCTACACCTTC.

On this clonotype itself: At one end, the junction sequence differs from germline, possibly due to a read error. The CDR3 bases are TGTGCCAGCAGTAGACAGGGTAATTACGAGCAGTACTTC. Translated: CASSRQGNYEQYF. The chain couples TRBV10-3 to TRBJ2-7, with 7 positions matching TRBD1. In germline, CDR1 is ENHRY, CDR2 SYGVKD. This CDR3 has 13 residues.

V gene TRBV2 combines with J gene TRBJ2-3; D is ambiguous. Trimming shortened V by 1 base and J by 6 bases, and 2 bases separated the two germline ends. CDR3 length: 11 residues. Germline V gives CDR1 SNHLY, CDR2 FYNNEI. The CDR3 protein is CASSEEDTQYF. The CDR3 nucleotides are TGTGCCAGCAGTGAAGAGGATACGCAGTATTTT.

This clonotype was counted once. The chain is built from TRBV25-1 and TRBJ1-4; D remains ambiguous. The ends were cut back, 8 bases at V and 4 bases at J, with 14 bases in the middle. This CDR3 is built from 14 residues. CDR1 and CDR2 from the germline V gene are MGHDK and SYGVNS. The CDR3 nucleotides read TGTGCCAGCGGAGACGTAGCGGGTAATGAAAAACTGTTTTTT. Its protein is CASGDVAGNEKLFF.

This clonotype was found a few times. The rearrangement uses TRBV27 and TRBJ2-5; D could derive from TRBD1 or TRBD2 (5 bases each). The germline V and J ends were trimmed by 8 bases and 3 bases, with 19 bases remaining between them. Germline V gene sequence: CDR1 MNHEY, CDR2 SMNVEV (reference sequence). The CDR3 spans 15 residues. The DNA for the CDR3 is TGTGCCAGCCCCCAAGCCCGGGACCTCAAAGAGACCCAGTACTTC. Translating it yields CASPQARDLKETQYF.

Note on this clonotype: A read error may explain this, as a much larger clone is one base away. In this CDR3 the conserved last residue, phenylalanine or tryptophan, is missing, so a read error is likely. The chain has TRBV20-1 and TRBJ1-2; 9 positions agree with TRBD1. Trimming cost V 4 bases and J 2 bases; bases outside gene matches: 8. The CDR3 spans 15 residues. Germline CDR1 reads DFQATT; CDR2 reads SNEGSKA (reference sequence). CDR3 region: CSAKGTGGTNYGYTS. In DNA, the CDR3 is TGCAGTGCTAAGGGTACAGGGGGCACAAACTATGGCTACACCTCC.